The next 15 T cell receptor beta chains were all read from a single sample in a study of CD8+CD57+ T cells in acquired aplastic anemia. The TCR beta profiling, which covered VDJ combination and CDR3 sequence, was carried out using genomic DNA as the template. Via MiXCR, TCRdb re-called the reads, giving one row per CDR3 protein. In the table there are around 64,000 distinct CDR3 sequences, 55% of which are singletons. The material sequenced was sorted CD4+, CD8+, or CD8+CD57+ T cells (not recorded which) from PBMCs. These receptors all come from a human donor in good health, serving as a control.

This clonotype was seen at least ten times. CDR3 in DNA: TGTGCCAGTACCCGAGGACAGAGTAATCGCAATGAGCAGTTCTTC. Protein product: CASTRGQSNRNEQFF. V and J are TRBV19 and TRBJ2-1; TRBD1 might be the D (6 bases). V lost 7 bases, J lost 6 bases, and 19 bases lay in between. Looked up from germline, CDR1 is LNHDA and CDR2 is SQIVND (reference sequence). The CDR3 sequence is 15 residues long.

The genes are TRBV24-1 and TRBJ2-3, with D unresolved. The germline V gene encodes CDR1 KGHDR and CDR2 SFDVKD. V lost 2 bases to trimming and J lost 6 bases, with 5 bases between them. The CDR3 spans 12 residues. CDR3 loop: CATSDYSDTQYF. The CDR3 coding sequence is TGTGCCACCAGTGATTATAGTGATACGCAGTATTTT.

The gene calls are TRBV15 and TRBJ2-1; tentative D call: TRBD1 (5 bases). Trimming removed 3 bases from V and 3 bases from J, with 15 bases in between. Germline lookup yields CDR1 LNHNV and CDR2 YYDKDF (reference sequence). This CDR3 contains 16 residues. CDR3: CATSRERPGLYNEQFF. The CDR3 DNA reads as TGTGCCACCAGCAGGGAGAGGCCAGGGCTCTACAATGAGCAGTTCTTC.

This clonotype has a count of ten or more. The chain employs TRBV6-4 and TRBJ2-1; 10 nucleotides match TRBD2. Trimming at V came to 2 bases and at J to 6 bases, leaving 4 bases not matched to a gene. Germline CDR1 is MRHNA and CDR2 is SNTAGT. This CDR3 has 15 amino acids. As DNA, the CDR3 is TGTGCCAGCAGTGACCCGACTAGCGGGTTCAATGAGCAGTTCTTC. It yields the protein CASSDPTSGFNEQFF.

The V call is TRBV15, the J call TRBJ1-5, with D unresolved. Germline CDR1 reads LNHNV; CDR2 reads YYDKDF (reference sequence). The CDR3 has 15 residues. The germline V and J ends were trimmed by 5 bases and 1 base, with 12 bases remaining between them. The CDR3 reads CATSLGRASNQPQHF. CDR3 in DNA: TGTGCCACCAGCCTCGGAAGGGCGAGCAATCAGCCCCAGCATTTT.

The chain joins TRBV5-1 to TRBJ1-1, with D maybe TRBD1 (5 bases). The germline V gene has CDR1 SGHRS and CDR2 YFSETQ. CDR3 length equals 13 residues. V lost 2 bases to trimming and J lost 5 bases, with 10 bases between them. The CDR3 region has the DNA TGCGCCAGCAGCTTTTCCAGGGAGACTGAAGCTTTCTTT. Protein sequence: CASSFSRETEAFF.

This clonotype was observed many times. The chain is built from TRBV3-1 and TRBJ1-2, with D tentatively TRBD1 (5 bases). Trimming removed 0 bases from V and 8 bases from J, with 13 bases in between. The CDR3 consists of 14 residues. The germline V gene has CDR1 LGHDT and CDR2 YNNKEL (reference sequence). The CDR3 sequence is CASSQEGVVRGYTF. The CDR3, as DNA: TGTGCCAGCAGCCAAGAGGGGGTGGTGCGGGGCTACACCTTC.

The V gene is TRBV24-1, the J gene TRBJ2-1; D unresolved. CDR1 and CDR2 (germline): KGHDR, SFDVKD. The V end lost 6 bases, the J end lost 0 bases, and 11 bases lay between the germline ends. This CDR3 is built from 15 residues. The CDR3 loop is CATSSGSSSYNEQFF. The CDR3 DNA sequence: TGTGCCACCAGTTCTGGCAGTAGCTCCTACAATGAGCAGTTCTTC.

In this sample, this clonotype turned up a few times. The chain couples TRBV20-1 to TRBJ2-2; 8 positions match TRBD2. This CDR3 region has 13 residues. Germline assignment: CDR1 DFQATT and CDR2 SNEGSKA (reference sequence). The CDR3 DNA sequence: TGCAGCTCGACTAGCGCGAACACCGGGGAGCTGTTTTTT. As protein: CSSTSANTGELFF.

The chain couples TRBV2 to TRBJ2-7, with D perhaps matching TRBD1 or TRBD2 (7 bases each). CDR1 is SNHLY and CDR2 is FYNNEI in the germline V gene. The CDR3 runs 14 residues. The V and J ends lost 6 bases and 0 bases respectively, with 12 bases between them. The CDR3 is CASSRGDSSYEQYF. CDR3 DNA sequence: TGTGCCAGCAGCCGGGGGGACAGCTCCTACGAGCAGTACTTC.

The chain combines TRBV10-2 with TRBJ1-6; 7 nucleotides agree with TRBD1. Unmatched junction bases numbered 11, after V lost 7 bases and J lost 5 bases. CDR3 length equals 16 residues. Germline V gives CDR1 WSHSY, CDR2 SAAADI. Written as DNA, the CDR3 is TGCGCCAGCATCCCAAGCGGGGGGACAGATAATTCACCCCTCCACTTT. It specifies CASIPSGGTDNSPLHF.

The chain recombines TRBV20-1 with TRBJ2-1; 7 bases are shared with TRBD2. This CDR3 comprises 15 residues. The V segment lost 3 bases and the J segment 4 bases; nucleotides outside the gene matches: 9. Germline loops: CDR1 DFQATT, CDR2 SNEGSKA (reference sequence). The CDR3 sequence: CSARAAAGLYNEQFF. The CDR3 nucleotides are TGCAGTGCTAGGGCGGCAGCGGGGTTATACAATGAGCAGTTCTTC.

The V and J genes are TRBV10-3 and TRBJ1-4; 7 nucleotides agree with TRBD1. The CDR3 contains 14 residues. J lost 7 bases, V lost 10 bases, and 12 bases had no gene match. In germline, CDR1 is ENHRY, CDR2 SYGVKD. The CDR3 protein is CATGPTGVGEKLFF. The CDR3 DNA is TGTGCCACGGGCCCTACAGGGGTTGGTGAAAAACTGTTTTTT.

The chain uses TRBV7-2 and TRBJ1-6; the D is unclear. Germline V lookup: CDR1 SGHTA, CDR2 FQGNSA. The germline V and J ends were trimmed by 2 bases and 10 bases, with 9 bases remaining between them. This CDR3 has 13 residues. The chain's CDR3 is CASSLYPESPLHF. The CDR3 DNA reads TGTGCCAGCAGCTTATATCCAGAATCACCCCTCCACTTT.

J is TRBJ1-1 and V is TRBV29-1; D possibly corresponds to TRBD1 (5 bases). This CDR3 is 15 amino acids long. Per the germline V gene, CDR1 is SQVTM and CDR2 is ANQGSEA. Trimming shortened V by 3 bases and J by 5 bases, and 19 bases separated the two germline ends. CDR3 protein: CSVEGRETLLTEAFF. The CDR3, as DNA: TGCAGCGTTGAGGGCAGGGAAACCTTATTAACTGAAGCTTTCTTT.